The present TCR beta chain was sequenced within a study of Tregs in tolerant kidney transplant recipients. Study details: The nonmyeloablative bone marrow transplants came from related graft donors, with transient mixed chimerism. Overall study findings and caveats: Validation in larger populations is needed because few patients were studied. Biological reproducibility was not directly addressed in this study.

Libraries were prepared by immunoSEQ multiplex PCR; TCRdb keeps only in-frame clonotypes and omits some of them. This sample's clone table lists tens of thousands of clones. Regarding this clone: Its antigen is unidentified. The read halts 3 residues ahead of the CDR3 end, with the missing end drawn from the germline J gene.

The CDR3 runs to 13 residues. Per germline, CDR1 SNHLY and CDR2 FYNNEI. V lost 5 bases and J 8 bases, leaving 13 bases between the germline ends. Unstimulated Tregs (CD4+CD25+CD127-) and CD4+CD25- non-Tregs were sorted from PBMCs. Source: CD4+ T cells from blood, taken before the transplant. The chain combines TRBV2 with TRBJ2-1; D unresolved. The source of this sequence is a human donor who received a combined kidney and bone marrow transplant. CDR3 residues: CASSLSPGHEQFF. The DNA read from the CDR3 is TGTGCCAGCAGTCTATCCCCAGGCCATGAG.